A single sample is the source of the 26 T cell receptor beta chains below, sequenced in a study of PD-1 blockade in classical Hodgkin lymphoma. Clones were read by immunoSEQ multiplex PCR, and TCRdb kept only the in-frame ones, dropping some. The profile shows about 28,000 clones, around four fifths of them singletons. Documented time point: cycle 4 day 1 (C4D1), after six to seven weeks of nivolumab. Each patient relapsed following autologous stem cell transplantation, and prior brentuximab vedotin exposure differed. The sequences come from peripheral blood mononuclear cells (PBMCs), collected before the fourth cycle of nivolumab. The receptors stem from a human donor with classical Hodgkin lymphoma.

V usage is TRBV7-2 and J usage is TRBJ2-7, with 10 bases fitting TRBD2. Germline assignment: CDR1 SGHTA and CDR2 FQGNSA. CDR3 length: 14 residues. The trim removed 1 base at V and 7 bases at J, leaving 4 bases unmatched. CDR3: CASSLGLAGEEQYF. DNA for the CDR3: TGTGCCAGCAGCTTAGGCCTAGCGGGAGAGGAGCAGTACTTC.

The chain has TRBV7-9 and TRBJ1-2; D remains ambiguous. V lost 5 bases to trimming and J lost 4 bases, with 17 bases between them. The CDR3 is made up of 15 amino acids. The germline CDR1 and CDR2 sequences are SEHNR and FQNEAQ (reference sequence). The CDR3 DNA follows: TGTGCCAGCAGCCAATCATCGGCCAGTCCCTATGGCTACACCTTC. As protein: CASSQSSASPYGYTF.

The CDR3 here is CASSLAGGPGEQYF. The CDR3 DNA reads TGCGCCAGCAGCTTGGCGGGAGGGCCTGGCGAGCAGTACTTC. The gene calls are TRBV5-1 and TRBJ2-7; 8 bases are shared with TRBD2. This CDR3 region has 14 residues. Germline CDR1 and CDR2: SGHRS and YFSETQ. The V segment lost 0 bases and the J segment 6 bases; nucleotides outside the gene matches: 5.

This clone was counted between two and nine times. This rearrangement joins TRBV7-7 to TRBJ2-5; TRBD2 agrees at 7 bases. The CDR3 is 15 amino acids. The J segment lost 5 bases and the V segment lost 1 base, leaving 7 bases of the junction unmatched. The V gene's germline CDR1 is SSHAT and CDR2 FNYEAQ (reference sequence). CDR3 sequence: CASSLGGGGTETQYF. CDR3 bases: TGTGCCAGCAGCTTAGGGGGCGGGGGTACGGAGACCCAGTACTTC.

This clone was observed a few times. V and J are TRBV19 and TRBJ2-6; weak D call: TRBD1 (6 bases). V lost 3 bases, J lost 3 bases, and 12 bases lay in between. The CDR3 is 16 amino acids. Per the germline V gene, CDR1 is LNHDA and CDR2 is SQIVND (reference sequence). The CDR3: CASSILGAGGANVLTF. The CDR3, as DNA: TGTGCCAGTAGTATTCTGGGGGCGGGTGGGGCCAACGTCCTGACTTTC.

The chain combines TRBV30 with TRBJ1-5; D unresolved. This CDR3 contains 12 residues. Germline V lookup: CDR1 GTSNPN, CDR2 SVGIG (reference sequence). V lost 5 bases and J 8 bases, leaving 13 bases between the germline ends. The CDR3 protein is CAWDITGEPQHF. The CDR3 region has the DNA TGTGCCTGGGATATTACTGGGGAGCCCCAGCATTTT.

The CDR3 DNA is TGCGCCAGCAGCCAAGACTCTCACAGTGGGGTCGGAGGAACTATTGATGGCTACACCTTC. Translated, it gives CASSQDSHSGVGGTIDGYTF. J is TRBJ1-2 and V is TRBV4-1; D gene unclear. The CDR3 is 20 residues long. Per germline, CDR1 MGHRA and CDR2 YSYEKL. The V and J ends lost 0 bases and 6 bases respectively, with 29 bases between them.

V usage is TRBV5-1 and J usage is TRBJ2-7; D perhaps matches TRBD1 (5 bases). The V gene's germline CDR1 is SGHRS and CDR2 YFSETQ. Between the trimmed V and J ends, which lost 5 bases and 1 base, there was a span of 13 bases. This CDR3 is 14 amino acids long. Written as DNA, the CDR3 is TGCGCCAGCAGGCGAGAAGACAGTTCCTACGAGCAGTACTTC. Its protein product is CASRREDSSYEQYF. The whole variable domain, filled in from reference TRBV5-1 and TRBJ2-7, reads KAGVTQTPRYLIKTRGQQVTLSCSPISGHRSVSWYQQTPGQGLQFLFEYFSETQRNKGNFPGRFSGRQFSNSRSEMNVSTLELGDSALYLCASRREDSSYEQYFGPGTRLTVT.

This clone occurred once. In nucleotides, the CDR3 is TGCGCCAGCAGCACCGCCGGGGGTGGCGAGCAGTACTTC. It codes for CASSTAGGGEQYF. The J gene is TRBJ2-7, the V gene TRBV5-1; the D gene is possibly TRBD2 (6 bases). This CDR3 comprises 13 residues. Trimming took off 4 bases at V and 6 bases at J, with 14 bases between the two ends. Germline V CDR1 and CDR2: SGHRS, YFSETQ. Variable domain in full (rest from reference TRBV5-1 and TRBJ2-7): KAGVTQTPRYLIKTRGQQVTLSCSPISGHRSVSWYQQTPGQGLQFLFEYFSETQRNKGNFPGRFSGRQFSNSRSEMNVSTLELGDSALYLCASSTAGGGEQYFGPGTRLTVT.

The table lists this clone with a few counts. CDR3 DNA sequence: TGTGCCAGCAGCCCCGCTAGACTCTACGAGCAGTACTTC. Translated, it gives CASSPARLYEQYF. This chain connects TRBV7-8 to TRBJ2-7; D unresolved. The CDR3 extends over 13 amino acids. With 5 bases removed from V and 3 bases from J, the gap between germline ends came to 11 bases. Germline V gene data show CDR1 as SGHVS and CDR2 as FQNEAQ. Drawing the rest from reference TRBV7-8 and TRBJ2-7, the complete variable domain is GAGVSQSPRYKVAKRGQDVALRCDPISGHVSLFWYQQALGQGPEFLTYFQNEAQLDKSGLPSDRFFAERPEGSVSTLKIQRTQQEDSAVYLCASSPARLYEQYFGPGTRLTVT.

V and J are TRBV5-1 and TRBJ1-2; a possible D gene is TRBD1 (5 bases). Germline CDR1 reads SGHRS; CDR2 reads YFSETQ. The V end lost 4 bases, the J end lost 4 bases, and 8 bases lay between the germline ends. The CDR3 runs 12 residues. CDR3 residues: CASSPGGYGYTF. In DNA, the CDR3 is TGCGCCAGCAGCCCCGGGGGCTATGGCTACACCTTC.

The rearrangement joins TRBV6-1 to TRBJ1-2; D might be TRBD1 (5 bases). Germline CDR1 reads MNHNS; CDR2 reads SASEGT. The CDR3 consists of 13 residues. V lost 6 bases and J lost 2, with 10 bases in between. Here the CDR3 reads CASSQGLNYGYTF. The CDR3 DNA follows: TGTGCCAGCAGCCAGGGACTAAACTATGGCTACACCTTC.

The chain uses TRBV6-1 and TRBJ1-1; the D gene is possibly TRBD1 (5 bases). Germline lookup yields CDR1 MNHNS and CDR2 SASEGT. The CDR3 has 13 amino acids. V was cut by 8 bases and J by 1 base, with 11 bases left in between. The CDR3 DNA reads TGTGCCAGCCGGGCAGGGCCGAACACTGAAGCTTTCTTT. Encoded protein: CASRAGPNTEAFF.

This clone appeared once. The CDR3 loop reads CASSGTTGDEQYF. The CDR3 nucleotides read TGTGCCAGCAGTGGAACTACAGGGGACGAGCAGTACTTC. The J gene is TRBJ2-5, the V gene TRBV25-1, with TRBD1 matching over 7 bases. With the DNA end fitting TRBJ2-7 better, the J assignment may be wrong. In germline, CDR1 is MGHDK, CDR2 SYGVNS. The length of the CDR3 is 13 residues.

CDR3 nucleotide sequence: TGCAGCGTTGAAGATCCAGGGGGCTATGGCTACACCTTC. Translation: CSVEDPGGYGYTF. The chain links TRBV29-1 to TRBJ1-2; 7 nucleotides align to TRBD1. Germline loops: CDR1 SQVTM, CDR2 ANQGSEA. The junction had 2 bases not matched to a gene; V was cut back by 0 bases and J by 4 bases. The CDR3 consists of 13 residues.

The CDR3 reads CASKTGGGTEAFF. For the CDR3, the DNA is TGCGCCAGCAAGACAGGGGGCGGGACTGAAGCTTTCTTT. The chain is built from TRBV5-1 and TRBJ1-1, with 10 bases aligning to TRBD1. From germline, CDR1 is SGHRS and CDR2 YFSETQ. The J segment lost 5 bases and the V segment lost 6 bases, leaving 4 bases of the junction unmatched. The CDR3 spans 13 residues.

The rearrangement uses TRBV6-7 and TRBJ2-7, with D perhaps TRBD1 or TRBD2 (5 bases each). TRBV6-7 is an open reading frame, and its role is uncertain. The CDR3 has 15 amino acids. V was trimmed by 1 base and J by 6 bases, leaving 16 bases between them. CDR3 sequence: CASSYLASSGPEQYF. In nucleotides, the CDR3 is TGTGCCAGCAGTTACTTAGCCTCGTCGGGACCCGAGCAGTACTTC.

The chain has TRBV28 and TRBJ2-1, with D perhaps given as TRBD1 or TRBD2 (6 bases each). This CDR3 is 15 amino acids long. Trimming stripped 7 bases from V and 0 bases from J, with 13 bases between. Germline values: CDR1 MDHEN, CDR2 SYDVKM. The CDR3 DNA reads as TGTGCCAGCACCGGGGGCAGCCTCTCCTACAATGAGCAGTTCTTC. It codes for CASTGGSLSYNEQFF.

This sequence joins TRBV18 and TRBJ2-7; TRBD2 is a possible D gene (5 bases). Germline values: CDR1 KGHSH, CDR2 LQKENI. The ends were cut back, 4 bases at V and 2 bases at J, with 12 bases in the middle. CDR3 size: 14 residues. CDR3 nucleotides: TGTGCCAGCTCACTCACACCCGGGGCCTACGAGCAGTACTTC. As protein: CASSLTPGAYEQYF.

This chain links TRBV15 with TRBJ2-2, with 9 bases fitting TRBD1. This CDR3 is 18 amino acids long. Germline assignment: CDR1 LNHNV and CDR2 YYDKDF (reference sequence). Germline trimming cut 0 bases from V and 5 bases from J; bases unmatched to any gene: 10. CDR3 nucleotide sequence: TGTGCCACCAGCAGAGATCAGAGACAGGGGGTTAATACCGGGGAGCTGTTTTTT. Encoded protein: CATSRDQRQGVNTGELFF.

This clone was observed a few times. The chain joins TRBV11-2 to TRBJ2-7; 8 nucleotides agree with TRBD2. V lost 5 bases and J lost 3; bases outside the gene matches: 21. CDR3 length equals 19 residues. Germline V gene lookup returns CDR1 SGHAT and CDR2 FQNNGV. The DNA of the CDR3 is TGTGCCAGCAGCGTCCTCAAATGGGGGGTCGCGGGAGGCTTCTACGAGCAGTACTTC. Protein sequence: CASSVLKWGVAGGFYEQYF.

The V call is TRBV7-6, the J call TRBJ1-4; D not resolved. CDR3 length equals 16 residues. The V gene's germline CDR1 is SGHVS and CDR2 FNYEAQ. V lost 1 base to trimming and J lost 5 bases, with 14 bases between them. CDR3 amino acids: CASSLGLGGVNEKLFF. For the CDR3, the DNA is TGTGCCAGCAGCTTAGGTTTAGGTGGAGTAAATGAAAAACTGTTTTTT.

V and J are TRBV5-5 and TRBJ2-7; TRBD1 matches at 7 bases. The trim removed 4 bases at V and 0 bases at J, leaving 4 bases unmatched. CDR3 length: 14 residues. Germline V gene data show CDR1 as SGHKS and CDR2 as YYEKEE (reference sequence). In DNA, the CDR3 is TGTGCCAGCAGCGGTACAGGGGCCTCCTACGAGCAGTACTTC. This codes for CASSGTGASYEQYF.

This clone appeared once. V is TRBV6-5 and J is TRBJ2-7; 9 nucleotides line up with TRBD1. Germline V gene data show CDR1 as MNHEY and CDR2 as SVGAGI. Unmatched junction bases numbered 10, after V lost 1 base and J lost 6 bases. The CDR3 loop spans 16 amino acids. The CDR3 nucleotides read TGTGCCAGCAGTTACTGGCCCGGGACAGGGCCCTCCGAGCAGTACTTC. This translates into CASSYWPGTGPSEQYF.

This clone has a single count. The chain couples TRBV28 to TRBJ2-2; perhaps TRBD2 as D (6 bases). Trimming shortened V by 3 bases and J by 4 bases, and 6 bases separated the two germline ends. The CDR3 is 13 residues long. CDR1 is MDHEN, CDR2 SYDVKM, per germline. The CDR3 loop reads CASSLGGTGELFF. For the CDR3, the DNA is TGTGCCAGCAGTTTGGGAGGCACCGGGGAGCTGTTTTTT.

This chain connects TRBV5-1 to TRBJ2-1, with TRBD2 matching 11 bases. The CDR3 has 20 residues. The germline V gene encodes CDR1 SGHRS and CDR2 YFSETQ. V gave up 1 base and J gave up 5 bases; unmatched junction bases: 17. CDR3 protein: CASSLWASGRTLPSDNEQFF. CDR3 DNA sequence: TGCGCCAGCAGCTTGTGGGCTAGCGGGAGGACCCTGCCGTCCGACAATGAGCAGTTCTTC.